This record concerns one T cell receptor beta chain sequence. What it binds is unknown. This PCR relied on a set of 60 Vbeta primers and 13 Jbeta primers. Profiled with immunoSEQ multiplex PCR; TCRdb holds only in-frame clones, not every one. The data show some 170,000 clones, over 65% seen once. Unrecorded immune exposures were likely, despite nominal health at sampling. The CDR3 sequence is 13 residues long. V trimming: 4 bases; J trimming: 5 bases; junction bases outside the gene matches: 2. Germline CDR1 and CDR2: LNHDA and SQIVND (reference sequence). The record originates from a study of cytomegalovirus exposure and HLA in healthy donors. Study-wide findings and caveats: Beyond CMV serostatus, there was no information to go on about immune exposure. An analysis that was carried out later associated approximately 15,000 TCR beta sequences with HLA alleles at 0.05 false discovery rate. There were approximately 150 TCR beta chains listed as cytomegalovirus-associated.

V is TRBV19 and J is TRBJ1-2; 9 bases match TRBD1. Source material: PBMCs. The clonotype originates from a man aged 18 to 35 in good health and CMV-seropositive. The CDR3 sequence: CASSTGQGYGYTF. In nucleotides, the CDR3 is TGTGCCAGTAGTACGGGACAGGGTTATGGCTACACCTTC. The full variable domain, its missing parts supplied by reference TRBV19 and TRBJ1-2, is DGGITQSPKYLFRKEGQNVTLSCEQNLNHDAMYWYRQDPGQGLRLIYYSQIVNDFQKGDIAEGYSVSREKKESFPLTVTSAQKNPTAFYLCASSTGQGYGYTFGSGTRLTVV.